The 16 T cell receptor beta chains below come from one sample, sequenced in a study of cytomegalovirus exposure and HLA in healthy donors listed by TCRdb under 2017. The library was obtained by the immunoSEQ multiplex PCR assay. A mixture of 60 forward primers for TCR Vbeta segments and 13 reverse primers for TCR Jbeta segments was used in the multiplex PCR. TCRdb holds this immuneACCESS table with in-frame rearrangements only. Some clones are missing; in checked studies, unresolved V genes explain under half, and the rest has no known cause. A total of some 160,000 clones appear in this sample, roughly 80% of them only once. The ten largest account for around 3.7% of the sample. The source material was PBMCs. These receptors were collected from a male donor in good health and CMV-seronegative.

In regard to this clone: Germline and junction disagree at one end, which may indicate a read error. The rearrangement uses TRBV7-9 and TRBJ2-7; 9 bases agree with TRBD2. The CDR3 spans 15 residues. The germline V gene has CDR1 SEHNR and CDR2 FQNEAQ (reference sequence). CDR3 nucleotides: TGTTCCAGCAGCCCGATTAGCGGGAGTGTCGACGAGCAGTACTTC. This sequence encodes CSSSPISGSVDEQYF. Looking up the rest from reference TRBV7-9 and TRBJ2-7 gives the full variable domain: DTGVSQNPRHKITKRGQNVTFRCDPISEHNRLYWYRQTLGQGPEFLTYFQNEAQLEKSRLLSDRFSAERPKGSFSTLEIQRTEQGDSAMYLCSSSPISGSVDEQYFGPGTRLTVT.

The J gene is TRBJ1-5, the V gene TRBV19; TRBD1 might be the D (5 bases). The CDR3 has 15 amino acids. Germline values: CDR1 LNHDA, CDR2 SQIVND (reference sequence). V shed 5 bases and J shed 8 bases, with 19 bases lying between them. The CDR3 spells CASSPLRAGREPQHF. CDR3 sequence (DNA): TGTGCCAGTAGTCCCCTCCGGGCAGGGAGGGAGCCCCAGCATTTT.

This chain uses TRBV2 with TRBJ1-3; 8 nucleotides line up with TRBD1. This CDR3 region has 17 residues. Germline CDR1 SNHLY, CDR2 FYNNEI. After removal of 6 bases from V and 4 bases from J, the junction contained 14 bases not matched to a gene. CDR3 nucleotides: TGTGCCAGCAGCCCCATTGGACAGGGTGGGCAGGGAAACACCATATATTTT. It is translated as CASSPIGQGGQGNTIYF.

The gene calls are TRBV28 and TRBJ2-7; 13 bases match TRBD2. The V gene's germline CDR1 is MDHEN and CDR2 SYDVKM. J gave up 4 bases and V 6 bases, and 6 bases lay outside the gene matches. This CDR3 spans 15 amino acids. The CDR3 protein is CASRDSGLAGYEQYF. CDR3 DNA sequence: TGTGCCAGCAGAGACTCGGGACTAGCGGGATACGAGCAGTACTTC. The full variable domain, in which reference TRBV28 and TRBJ2-7 provide the parts outside the CDR3, is DVKVTQSSRYLVKRTGEKVFLECVQDMDHENMFWYRQDPGLGLRLIYFSYDVKMKEKGDIPEGYSVSREKKERFSLILESASTNQTSMYLCASRDSGLAGYEQYFGPGTRLTVT.

V usage is TRBV2 and J usage is TRBJ2-2; D perhaps matches TRBD2 (5 bases). V lost 1 base and J lost 3, with 6 bases in between. In germline, CDR1 is SNHLY, CDR2 FYNNEI. The CDR3 has 14 residues. This chain's CDR3 is CASSEGTYTGELFF. CDR3 nucleotides: TGTGCCAGCAGTGAAGGGACTTACACCGGGGAGCTGTTTTTT.

The genes are TRBV4-1 and TRBJ2-1; the match to TRBD1 covers 8 bases. The CDR3 sequence is 15 residues long. The V segment lost 1 base and the J segment 5 bases; nucleotides outside the gene matches: 4. Germline CDR1 reads MGHRA; CDR2 reads YSYEKL. The CDR3: CASSQGQGFDNEQFF. The CDR3 region has the DNA TGCGCCAGCAGCCAAGGACAGGGGTTCGACAATGAGCAGTTCTTC.

The chain has TRBV10-3 and TRBJ2-5; D is unresolved. The DNA end favors TRBJ2-7, so the J call may be wrong. The CDR3 is 14 amino acids. Germline-derived CDR1 and CDR2 are ENHRY and SYGVKD. This CDR3 is CAISEGQWAYEQYF. CDR3 nucleotides: TGTGCCATCAGTGAGGGGCAGTGGGCCTACGAGCAGTACTTC.

The rearrangement joins TRBV13 to TRBJ2-1; weak D call: TRBD1 (6 bases). Germline assignment: CDR1 PRHDT and CDR2 FYEKMQ (reference sequence). The V and J ends lost 3 bases and 6 bases respectively, with 15 bases between them. The CDR3 runs 15 residues. CDR3 amino acids: CASSLLTGSPNEQFF. The CDR3 coding sequence is TGTGCCAGCAGCTTGCTGACAGGAAGCCCCAATGAGCAGTTCTTC.

This clone was detected once. The chain carries TRBV2 and TRBJ2-7; the match to TRBD1 covers 8 bases. Germline assignment: CDR1 SNHLY and CDR2 FYNNEI. This CDR3 contains 13 residues. J lost 5 bases, V lost 7 bases, and 7 bases had no gene match. This CDR3 is CASTGQGFNEQYF. As DNA, the CDR3 is TGTGCCAGCACCGGACAGGGTTTCAACGAGCAGTACTTC.

The chain joins TRBV27 to TRBJ2-7; D might be TRBD1 (6 bases). The CDR3 totals 14 residues. With 5 bases removed from V and 7 bases from J, the gap between germline ends came to 18 bases. Germline CDR1 reads MNHEY; CDR2 reads SMNVEV (reference sequence). CDR3: CASSTQLGAGEQYF. DNA of the CDR3: TGTGCCAGCAGTACGCAATTGGGGGCTGGAGAGCAGTACTTC.

This clone is a singleton in its sample. This chain links TRBV28 with TRBJ1-3; 7 bases fit TRBD1. Germline loops: CDR1 MDHEN, CDR2 SYDVKM. This CDR3 is built from 15 residues. V gave up 2 bases and J gave up 3 bases; unmatched junction bases: 4. The CDR3 here is CASSLPQGSGNTIYF. CDR3 nucleotides: TGTGCCAGCAGTTTACCACAGGGGAGTGGAAACACCATATATTTT.

The gene calls are TRBV5-4 and TRBJ1-4; 7 bases are shared with TRBD1. V was pared by 3 bases and J by 3 bases, with 5 bases of the junction left unmatched. There are 15 residues in the CDR3. The germline CDR1 and CDR2 sequences are SGHNT and YYREEE (reference sequence). CDR3 amino acids: CASSSRQGPNEKLFF. The CDR3, as DNA: TGTGCCAGCAGCTCGCGACAGGGCCCTAATGAAAAACTGTTTTTT. Filled out from reference TRBV5-4 and TRBJ1-4, the complete variable domain reads ETGVTQSPTHLIKTRGQQVTLRCSSQSGHNTVSWYQQALGQGPQFIFQYYREEENGRGNFPPRFSGLQFPNYSSELNVNALELDDSALYLCASSSRQGPNEKLFFGSGTQLSVL.

The chain recombines TRBV29-1 with TRBJ1-4; weak D call: TRBD1 (6 bases). Germline V gene data show CDR1 as SQVTM and CDR2 as ANQGSEA. This CDR3 region has 13 residues. Trimming left V 7 bases short and J 8 bases short, with 17 bases between. CDR3 DNA sequence: TGCAGCGCCCAAAGGGGGATAGGAGAAAAACTGTTTTTT. As protein: CSAQRGIGEKLFF.

This clone was seen only once. The chain couples TRBV11-3 to TRBJ2-7; TRBD1 is a possible D gene (6 bases). Trimming cost V 5 bases and J 3 bases, with 11 bases left between them. The CDR3 is made up of 13 amino acids. The germline CDR1 and CDR2 sequences are SGHNT and YENEEA. CDR3 region: CASSLNRDYEQYF. The CDR3 DNA follows: TGTGCCAGCAGCCTAAACAGGGACTACGAGCAGTACTTC.

The chain joins TRBV28 to TRBJ1-1; D possibly corresponds to TRBD1 (6 bases). CDR1 and CDR2 (germline): MDHEN, SYDVKM. V was shortened by 6 bases and J by 0 bases, with 20 bases between the two germline ends. The CDR3 spans 17 residues. The CDR3 DNA sequence: TGTGCCAGCAGCCTACCCCCTCGGACAGTCATGAACACTGAAGCTTTCTTT. This encodes CASSLPPRTVMNTEAFF.

The gene calls are TRBV19 and TRBJ2-7, with D possibly being TRBD1 (6 bases). V gave up 3 bases and J gave up 0 bases, with 18 bases separating them. CDR1 is LNHDA and CDR2 is SQIVND in the germline V gene (reference sequence). This CDR3 has 17 residues. CDR3 loop: CASSINEDRSVSYEQYF. The CDR3 DNA reads as TGTGCCAGTAGTATTAACGAAGACAGGTCCGTCTCCTACGAGCAGTACTTC.